Listed below are T cell receptor beta chains from one sample, sequenced in a study of blood T cell repertoires in COVID-19. This table comes from immunoSEQ multiplex PCR, and its TCRdb copy is limited to in-frame clones, with some not included. This table has tens of thousands of clones, 80% to 90% appearing once. Sequencing was carried out using peripheral blood. Source of these receptors: a man aged 30-40 years with active or convalescent COVID-19. Each CDR3 is given with its conserved first and last residue. A D gene is named only where the DNA matches it firmly.

J	D	V	DNA	CDR3
TRBJ2-5	TRBD2	TRBV3-1/TRBV3-2	TGTGCCAGCGCACTTTATAGCGGGAACTACCAAGAGACCCAGTACTTC	CASALYSGNYQETQYF
TRBJ2-5	-	TRBV6-6	TGTGCCAGCAGTTCCGAGACTAGAGGCCAAGAGACCCAGTACTTC	CASSSETRGQETQYF
TRBJ1-4	TRBD1	TRBV6-5	TGTGCCAGCAGCCCGGACAGGGTCGGTTTGGAAAAACTGTTTTTT	CASSPDRVGLEKLFF
TRBJ1-1	TRBD1	TRBV6-5	TGTGCCAGCAGTTCGACAGGGCGTAGCACTGAAGCTTTCTTT	CASSSTGRSTEAFF